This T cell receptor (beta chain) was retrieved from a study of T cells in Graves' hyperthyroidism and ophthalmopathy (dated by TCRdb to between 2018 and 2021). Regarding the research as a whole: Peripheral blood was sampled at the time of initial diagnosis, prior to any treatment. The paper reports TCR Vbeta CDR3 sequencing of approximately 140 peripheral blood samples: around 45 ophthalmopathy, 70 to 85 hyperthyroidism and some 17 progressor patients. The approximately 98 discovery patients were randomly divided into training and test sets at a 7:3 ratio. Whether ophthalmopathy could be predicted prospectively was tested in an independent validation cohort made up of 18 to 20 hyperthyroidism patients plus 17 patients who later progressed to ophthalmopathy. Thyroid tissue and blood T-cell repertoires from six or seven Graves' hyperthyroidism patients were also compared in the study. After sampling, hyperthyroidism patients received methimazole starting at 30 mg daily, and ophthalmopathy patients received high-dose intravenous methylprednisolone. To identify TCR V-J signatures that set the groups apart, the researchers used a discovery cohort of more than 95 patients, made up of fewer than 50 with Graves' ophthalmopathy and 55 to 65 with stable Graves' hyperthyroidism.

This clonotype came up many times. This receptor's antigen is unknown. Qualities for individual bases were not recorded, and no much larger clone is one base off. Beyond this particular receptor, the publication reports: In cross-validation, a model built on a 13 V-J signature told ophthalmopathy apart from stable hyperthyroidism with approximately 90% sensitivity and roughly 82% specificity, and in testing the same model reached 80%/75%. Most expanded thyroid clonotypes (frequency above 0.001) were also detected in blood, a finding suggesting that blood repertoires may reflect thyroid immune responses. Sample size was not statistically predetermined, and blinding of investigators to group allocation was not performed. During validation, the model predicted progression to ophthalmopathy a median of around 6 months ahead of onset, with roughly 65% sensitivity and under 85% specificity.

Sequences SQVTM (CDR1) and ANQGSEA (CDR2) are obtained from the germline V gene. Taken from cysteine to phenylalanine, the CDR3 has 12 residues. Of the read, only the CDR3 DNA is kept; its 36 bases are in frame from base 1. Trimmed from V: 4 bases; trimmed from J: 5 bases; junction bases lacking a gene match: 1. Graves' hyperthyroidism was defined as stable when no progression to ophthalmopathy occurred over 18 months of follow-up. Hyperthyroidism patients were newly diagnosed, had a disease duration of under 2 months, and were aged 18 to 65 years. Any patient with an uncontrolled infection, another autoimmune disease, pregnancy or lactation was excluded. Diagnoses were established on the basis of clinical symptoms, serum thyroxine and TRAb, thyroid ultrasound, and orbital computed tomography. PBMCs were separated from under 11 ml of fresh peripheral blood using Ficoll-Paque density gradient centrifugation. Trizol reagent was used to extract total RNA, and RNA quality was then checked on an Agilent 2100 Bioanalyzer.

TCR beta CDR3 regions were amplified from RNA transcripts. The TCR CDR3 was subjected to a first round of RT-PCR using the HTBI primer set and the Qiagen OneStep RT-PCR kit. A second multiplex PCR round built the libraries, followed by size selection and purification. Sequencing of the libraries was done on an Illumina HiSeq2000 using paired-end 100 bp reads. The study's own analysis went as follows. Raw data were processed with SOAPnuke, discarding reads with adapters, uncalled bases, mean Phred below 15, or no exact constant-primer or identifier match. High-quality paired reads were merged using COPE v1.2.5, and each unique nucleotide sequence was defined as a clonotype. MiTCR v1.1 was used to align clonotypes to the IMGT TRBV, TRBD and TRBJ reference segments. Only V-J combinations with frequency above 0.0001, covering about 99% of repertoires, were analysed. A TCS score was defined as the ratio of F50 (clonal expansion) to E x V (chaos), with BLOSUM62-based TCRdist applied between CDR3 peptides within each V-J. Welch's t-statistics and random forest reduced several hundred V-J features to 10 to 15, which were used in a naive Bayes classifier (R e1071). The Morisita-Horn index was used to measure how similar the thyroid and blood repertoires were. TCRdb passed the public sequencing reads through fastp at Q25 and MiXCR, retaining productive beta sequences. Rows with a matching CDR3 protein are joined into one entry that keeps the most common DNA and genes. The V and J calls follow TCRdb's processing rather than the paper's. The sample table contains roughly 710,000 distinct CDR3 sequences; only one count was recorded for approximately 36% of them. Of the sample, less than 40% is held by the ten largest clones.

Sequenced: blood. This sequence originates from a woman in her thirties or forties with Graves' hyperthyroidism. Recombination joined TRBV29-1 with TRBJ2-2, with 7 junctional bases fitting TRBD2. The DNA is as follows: TGCAGCGTTGCGGGAGGAACCGGGGAGCTGTTTTTT. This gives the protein CSVAGGTGELFF.